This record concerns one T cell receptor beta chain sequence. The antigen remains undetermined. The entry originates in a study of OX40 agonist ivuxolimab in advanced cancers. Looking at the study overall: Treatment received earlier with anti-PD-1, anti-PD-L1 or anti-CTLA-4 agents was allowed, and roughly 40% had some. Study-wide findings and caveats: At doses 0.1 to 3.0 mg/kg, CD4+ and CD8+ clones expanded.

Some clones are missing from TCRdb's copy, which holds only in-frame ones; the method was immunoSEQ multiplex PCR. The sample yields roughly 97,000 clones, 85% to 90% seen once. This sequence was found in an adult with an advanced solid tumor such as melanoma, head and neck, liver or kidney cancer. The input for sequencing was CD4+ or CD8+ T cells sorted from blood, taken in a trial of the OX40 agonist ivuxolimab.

For the CDR3, the DNA is TGTGCCAGCAGCTTGAGACCCAGTGGGGCTTTCTTT. Translating it yields CASSLRPSGAFF. The chain uses TRBV5-8 and TRBJ1-1, with D unresolved. This CDR3 region has 12 residues. The germline V gene has CDR1 SGHTS and CDR2 YDEGEE. V was trimmed by 1 base and J by 11 bases, leaving 12 bases between them.